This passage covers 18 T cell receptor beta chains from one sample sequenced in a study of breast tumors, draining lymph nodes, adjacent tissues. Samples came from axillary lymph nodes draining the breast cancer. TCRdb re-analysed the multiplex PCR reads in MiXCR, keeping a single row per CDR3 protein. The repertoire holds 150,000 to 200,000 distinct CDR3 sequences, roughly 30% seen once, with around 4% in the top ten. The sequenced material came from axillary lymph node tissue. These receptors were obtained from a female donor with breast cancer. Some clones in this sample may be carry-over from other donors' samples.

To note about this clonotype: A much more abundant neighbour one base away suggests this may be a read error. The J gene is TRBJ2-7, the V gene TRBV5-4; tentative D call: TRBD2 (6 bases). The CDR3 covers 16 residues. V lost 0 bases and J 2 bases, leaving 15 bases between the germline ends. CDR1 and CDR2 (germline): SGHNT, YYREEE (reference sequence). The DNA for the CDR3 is TGTGCCAGCAGCTTGGATTCTATCGGGAGCCCCTACGAGCAGTACTTC. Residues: CASSLDSIGSPYEQYF.

CDR3 sequence reads: CASSGNRQTGSPLHF. CDR3 bases: TGCGCCAGCAGCGGAAACCGACAGACGGGTTCACCCCTCCACTTT. V usage is TRBV4-1 and J usage is TRBJ1-6; perhaps TRBD1 as D (5 bases). Germline-derived CDR1 and CDR2 are MGHRA and YSYEKL. V dropped 5 bases and J dropped 9 bases, with 17 bases sitting between them. The CDR3 has 15 amino acids.

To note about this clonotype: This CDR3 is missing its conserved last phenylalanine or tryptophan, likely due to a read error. Here the CDR3 reads CASSSRAGGRDEKLFS. CDR3 DNA sequence: TGTGCCAGCAGCTCAAGGGCGGGGGGGCGAGATGAAAAACTGTTTTCT. This chain uses TRBV13 with TRBJ1-4, with TRBD1 as a possible D gene (6 bases). In germline, CDR1 is PRHDT, CDR2 FYEKMQ (reference sequence). This CDR3 contains 16 residues. V lost 4 bases and J 6 bases, leaving 18 bases between the germline ends.

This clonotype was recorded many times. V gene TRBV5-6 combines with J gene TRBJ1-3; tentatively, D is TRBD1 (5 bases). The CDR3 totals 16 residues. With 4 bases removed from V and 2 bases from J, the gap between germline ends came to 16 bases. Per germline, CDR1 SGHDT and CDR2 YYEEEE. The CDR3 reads CASSPTGTGPGNTIYF. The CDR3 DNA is TGTGCCAGCAGCCCCACCGGGACGGGACCTGGAAACACCATATATTTT.

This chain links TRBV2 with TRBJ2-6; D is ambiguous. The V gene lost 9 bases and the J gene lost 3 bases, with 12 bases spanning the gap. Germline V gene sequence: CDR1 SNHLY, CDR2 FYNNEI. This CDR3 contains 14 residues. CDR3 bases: TGTGCCAGTAGCAGAGAAAATGGGGCCAACGTCCTGACTTTC. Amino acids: CASSRENGANVLTF.

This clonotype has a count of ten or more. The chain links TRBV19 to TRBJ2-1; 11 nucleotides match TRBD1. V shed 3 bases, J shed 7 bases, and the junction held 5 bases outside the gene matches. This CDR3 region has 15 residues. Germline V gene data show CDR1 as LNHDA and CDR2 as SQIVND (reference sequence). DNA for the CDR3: TGTGCCAGTAGTATTTCGGGACAGGGGGTTAATGAGCAGTTCTTC. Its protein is CASSISGQGVNEQFF.

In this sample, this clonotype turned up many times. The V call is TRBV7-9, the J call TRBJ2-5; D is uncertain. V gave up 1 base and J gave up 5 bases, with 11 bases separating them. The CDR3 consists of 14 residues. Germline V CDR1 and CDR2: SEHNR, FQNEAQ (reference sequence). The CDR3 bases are TGTGCCAGCAGCTTAGAACGGCGCTGGGAGACCCAGTACTTC. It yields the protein CASSLERRWETQYF.

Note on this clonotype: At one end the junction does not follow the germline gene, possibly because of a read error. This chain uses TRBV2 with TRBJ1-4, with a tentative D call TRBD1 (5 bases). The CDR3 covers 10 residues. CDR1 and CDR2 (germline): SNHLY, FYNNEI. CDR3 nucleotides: TGTGCCAGCAGTGCCCAGCGGGGGTACTTT. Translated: CASSAQRGYF.

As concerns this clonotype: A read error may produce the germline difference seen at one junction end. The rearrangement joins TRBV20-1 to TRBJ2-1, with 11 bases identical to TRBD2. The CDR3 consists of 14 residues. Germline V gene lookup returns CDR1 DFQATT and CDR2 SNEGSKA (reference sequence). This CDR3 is CSAPGTSGHNEQSF. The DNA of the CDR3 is TGCAGTGCGCCCGGGACTAGCGGTCACAATGAGCAGTCCTTC.

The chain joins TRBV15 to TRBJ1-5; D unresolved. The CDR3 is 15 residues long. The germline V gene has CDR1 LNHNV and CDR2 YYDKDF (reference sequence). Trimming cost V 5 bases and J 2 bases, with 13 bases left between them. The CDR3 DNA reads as TGTGCCACCAGCGAGGAGGTCGGGGGCAATCAGCCCCAGCATTTT. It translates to CATSEEVGGNQPQHF.

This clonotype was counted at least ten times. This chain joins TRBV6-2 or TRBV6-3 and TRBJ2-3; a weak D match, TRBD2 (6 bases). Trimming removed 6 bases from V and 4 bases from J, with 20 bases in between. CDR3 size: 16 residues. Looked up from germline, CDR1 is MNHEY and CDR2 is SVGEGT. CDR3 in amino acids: CASSLPLAQRADTQYF. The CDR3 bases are TGTGCCAGCAGCCTTCCCCTAGCGCAGAGGGCAGATACGCAGTATTTT.

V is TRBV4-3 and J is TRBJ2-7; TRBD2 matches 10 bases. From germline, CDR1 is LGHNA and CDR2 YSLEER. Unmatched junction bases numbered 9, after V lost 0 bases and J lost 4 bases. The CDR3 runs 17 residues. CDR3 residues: CASSQDLYTSGAYEQYF. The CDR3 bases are TGCGCCAGCAGCCAAGATCTCTATACTAGCGGGGCGTACGAGCAGTACTTC.

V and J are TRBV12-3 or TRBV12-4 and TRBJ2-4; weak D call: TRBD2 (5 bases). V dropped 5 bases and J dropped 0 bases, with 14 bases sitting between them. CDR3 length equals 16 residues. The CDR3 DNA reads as TGTGCCAGCAGTACCCCGGGGAGACTAGCCAAAAACATTCAGTACTTC. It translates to CASSTPGRLAKNIQYF.

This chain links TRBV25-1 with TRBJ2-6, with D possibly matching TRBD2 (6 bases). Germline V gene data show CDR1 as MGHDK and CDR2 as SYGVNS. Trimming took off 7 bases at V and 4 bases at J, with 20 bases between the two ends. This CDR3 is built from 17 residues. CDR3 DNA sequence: TGTGCCAGCACAGCGAGGGCGGGACCTCTAGGGGCCAACGTCCTGACTTTC. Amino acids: CASTARAGPLGANVLTF.

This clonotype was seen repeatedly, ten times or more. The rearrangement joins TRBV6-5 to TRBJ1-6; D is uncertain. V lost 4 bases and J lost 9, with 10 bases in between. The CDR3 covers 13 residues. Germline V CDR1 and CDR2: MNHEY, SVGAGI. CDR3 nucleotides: TGTGCCAGCAGTTCAGGATTAGTTTCACCCCTCCACTTT. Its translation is CASSSGLVSPLHF.

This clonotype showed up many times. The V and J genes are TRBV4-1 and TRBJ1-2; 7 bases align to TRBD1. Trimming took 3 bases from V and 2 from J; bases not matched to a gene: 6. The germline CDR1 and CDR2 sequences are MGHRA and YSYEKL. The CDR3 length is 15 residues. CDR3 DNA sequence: TGCGCCAGCAGCCAGCCGACAGGGTTCAACTATGGCTACACCTTC. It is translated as CASSQPTGFNYGYTF.

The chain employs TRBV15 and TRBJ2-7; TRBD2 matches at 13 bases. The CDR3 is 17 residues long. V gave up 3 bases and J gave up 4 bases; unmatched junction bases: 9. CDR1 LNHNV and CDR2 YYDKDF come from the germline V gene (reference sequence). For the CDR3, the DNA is TGTGCCACCAGCAGCCCCGTTTGGACTAGCGGGAGTTACGAGCAGTACTTC. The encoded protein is CATSSPVWTSGSYEQYF. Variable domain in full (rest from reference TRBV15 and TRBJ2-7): DAMVIQNPRYQVTQFGKPVTLSCSQTLNHNVMYWYQQKSSQAPKLLFHYYDKDFNNEADTPDNFQSRRPNTSFCFLDIRSPGLGDTAMYLCATSSPVWTSGSYEQYFGPGTRLTVT.

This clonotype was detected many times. Written as DNA, the CDR3 is TGTGCCAGCACCCCGACTAACTCTGGAAACACCATATATTTT. Its protein is CASTPTNSGNTIYF. This rearrangement joins TRBV6-2 or TRBV6-3 to TRBJ1-3; unclear D gene. The CDR3 runs to 14 residues. Trimming left V 7 bases short and J 0 bases short, with 10 bases between. Germline CDR1 MNHEY, CDR2 SVGEGT.